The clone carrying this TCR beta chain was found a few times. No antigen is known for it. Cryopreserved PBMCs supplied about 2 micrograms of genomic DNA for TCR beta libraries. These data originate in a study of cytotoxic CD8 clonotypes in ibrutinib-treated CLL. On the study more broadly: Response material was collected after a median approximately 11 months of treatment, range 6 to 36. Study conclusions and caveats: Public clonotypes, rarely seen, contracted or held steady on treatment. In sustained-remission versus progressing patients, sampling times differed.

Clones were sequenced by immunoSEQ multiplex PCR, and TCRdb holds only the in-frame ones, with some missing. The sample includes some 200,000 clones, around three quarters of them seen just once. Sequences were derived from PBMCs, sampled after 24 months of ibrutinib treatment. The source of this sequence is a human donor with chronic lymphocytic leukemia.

In DNA, the CDR3 is TGTGCCTCCGTGGGCAGCAAGATCACTGAAGCTTTCTTT. Its translation is CASVGSKITEAFF. The V call is TRBV10-3, the J call TRBJ1-1; D remains unclear. Germline V gene sequence: CDR1 ENHRY, CDR2 SYGVKD. Trimming shortened V by 11 bases and J by 4 bases, and 17 bases separated the two germline ends. The CDR3 covers 13 residues.